The entry that follows covers one TCR beta chain sequence. This specimen comes from a study of blood T cell repertoires in COVID-19. Cohort placement rested on clinical history that participants reported themselves. The data were produced by immunoSEQ multiplex PCR, yet TCRdb's version contains in-frame clones alone and is incomplete. The sample carries roughly 400,000 clones, around 87% recorded once. Germline CDR1 LGHNA, CDR2 YNFKEQ. Trimming shortened V by 4 bases and J by 2 bases, and 22 bases separated the two germline ends. The CDR3 extends over 18 amino acids. The receptor was derived from a woman aged 45-59 years who had recovered from COVID-19. This chain joins TRBV4-2 and TRBJ2-3, with D tentatively TRBD1 (6 bases). Material for sequencing was PBMCs or T cells enriched from blood (not recorded which). CDR3 in amino acids: CASSRSQRWGQLTDTQYF. The CDR3 nucleotides are TGTGCCAGCAGCCGCAGTCAGAGGTGGGGACAACTCACAGATACGCAGTATTTT.